The 5 T cell receptor beta chains given below trace back to one sample, sequenced in a study of cytomegalovirus exposure and HLA in healthy donors. Primers for the PCR totalled 60 Vbeta and 13 Jbeta. TCRdb's copy holds only in-frame clones and misses some; the assay was immunoSEQ multiplex PCR. The sample gives 130,000 to 150,000 clones, about 72% of which show up once; approximately 2% is in the top ten. Sequencing input: PBMCs. These receptors originate from a man aged 40-55 years in good health and CMV-seronegative.

The chain has TRBV19 and TRBJ1-5; 7 bases match TRBD1. The CDR3 is made up of 14 amino acids. V shed 0 bases, J shed 5 bases, and the junction held 1 base outside the gene matches. Germline V CDR1 and CDR2: LNHDA, SQIVND (reference sequence). The CDR3 spells CASSIDQGDQPQHF. The CDR3 region has the DNA TGTGCCAGTAGTATAGACCAGGGGGATCAGCCCCAGCATTTT.

The gene calls are TRBV7-9 and TRBJ1-2; the D gene is possibly TRBD1 (5 bases). V lost 5 bases and J 8 bases, leaving 15 bases between the germline ends. CDR1 SEHNR and CDR2 FQNEAQ come from the germline V gene (reference sequence). The CDR3 has 13 amino acids. As DNA, the CDR3 is TGTGCCAGCAGCCGAGATGGGGGGAGAGGCTACACCTTC. Translated, it gives CASSRDGGRGYTF.

This clone was seen a handful of times. V is TRBV28 and J is TRBJ2-5; D not certain. The V end was cut by 4 bases, the J end by 7 bases, with 13 bases between. CDR3 length: 13 amino acids. Germline V gene lookup returns CDR1 MDHEN and CDR2 SYDVKM. The CDR3 sequence: CASSSAPGRTQYF. The CDR3 bases are TGTGCCAGCAGTTCTGCTCCCGGTCGGACCCAGTACTTC.

The V gene is TRBV2, the J gene TRBJ1-1, with TRBD1 matching over 7 bases. Germline-derived CDR1 and CDR2 are SNHLY and FYNNEI. This CDR3 contains 13 residues. Unmatched junction bases numbered 3, after V lost 4 bases and J lost 4 bases. This chain's CDR3 is CASSAGGPTEAFF. The DNA of the CDR3 is TGTGCCAGCAGTGCAGGGGGGCCCACTGAAGCTTTCTTT.

The chain couples TRBV7-9 to TRBJ2-1; 8 nucleotides match TRBD2. The CDR3 is 14 amino acids. V was clipped by 5 bases and J by 5 bases; unmatched bases: 5. Germline CDR1 is SEHNR and CDR2 is FQNEAQ (reference sequence). The DNA for the CDR3 is TGTGCCAGCAGCCGCGGGGGGACCGACAATGAGCAGTTCTTC. It specifies CASSRGGTDNEQFF. Together with reference TRBV7-9 and TRBJ2-1, the CDR3 gives the full variable domain: DTGVSQNPRHKITKRGQNVTFRCDPISEHNRLYWYRQTLGQGPEFLTYFQNEAQLEKSRLLSDRFSAERPKGSFSTLEIQRTEQGDSAMYLCASSRGGTDNEQFFGPGTRLTVL.